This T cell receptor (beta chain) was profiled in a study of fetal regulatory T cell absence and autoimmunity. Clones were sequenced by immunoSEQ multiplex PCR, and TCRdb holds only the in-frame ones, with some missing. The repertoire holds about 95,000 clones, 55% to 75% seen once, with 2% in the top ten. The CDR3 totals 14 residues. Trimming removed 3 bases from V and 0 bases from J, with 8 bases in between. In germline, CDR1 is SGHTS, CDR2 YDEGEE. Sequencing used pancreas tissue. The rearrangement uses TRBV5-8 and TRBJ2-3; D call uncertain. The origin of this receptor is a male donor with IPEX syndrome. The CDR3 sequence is CASSSLGSTDTQYF. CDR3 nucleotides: TGTGCCAGCAGCTCCTTGGGGAGCACAGATACGCAGTATTTT.